The next 27 T cell receptor beta chains were all read from a single sample in a study of CD8 T cells in Susac syndrome. The RNA input was roughly 0.45 to 1 ug, and it was reverse transcribed with random hexamers. TCRdb used MiXCR to reprocess the immunoSEQ multiplex PCR reads, holding one entry per CDR3 protein. This sample has about 140,000 distinct CDR3 sequences; over 90% occur once, and the top ten carry 0.14%. Specimen: CD4+ T cells from PBMCs. These receptors were collected from a human donor with Susac syndrome.

The chain recombines TRBV6-1 with TRBJ2-6; tentative D call: TRBD1 (5 bases). This CDR3 has 15 amino acids. V dropped 6 bases and J dropped 0 bases, with 9 bases sitting between them. Germline V lookup: CDR1 MNHNS, CDR2 SASEGT. The CDR3 sequence: CASSLTGSGANVLTF. The CDR3 nucleotides are TGTGCCAGCAGCCTTACAGGCTCTGGGGCCAACGTCCTGACTTTC.

The sample holds a few counts of this clonotype. CDR3 region: CASSLTVASYEQYF. The DNA for the CDR3 is TGCGCCAGCAGCTTGACAGTGGCCTCCTACGAGCAGTACTTC. V usage is TRBV5-1 and J usage is TRBJ2-7, with D unresolved. CDR1 and CDR2 (germline): SGHRS, YFSETQ. CDR3 length equals 14 residues. Between the trimmed V and J ends, which lost 1 base and 0 bases, there was a span of 8 bases.

The chain joins TRBV18 to TRBJ2-7; 7 bases line up with TRBD1. CDR1 and CDR2 from the germline V gene are KGHSH and LQKENI. The V segment lost 3 bases and the J segment 5 bases; nucleotides outside the gene matches: 1. The CDR3 runs 12 residues. CDR3 coding DNA: TGTGCCAGCTCACCGGACAGGAACGAGCAGTACTTC. Protein sequence: CASSPDRNEQYF.

The rearrangement joins TRBV5-1 to TRBJ2-7, with a possible D match to TRBD1 (5 bases). Germline V lookup: CDR1 SGHRS, CDR2 YFSETQ. CDR3 length: 14 amino acids. V was trimmed by 0 bases and J by 5 bases, leaving 12 bases between them. The CDR3 protein is CASSLVWGSDEQYF. CDR3 DNA: TGCGCCAGCAGCTTGGTCTGGGGCTCTGACGAGCAGTACTTC.

The chain employs TRBV2 and TRBJ1-1; D might be TRBD1 (5 bases). Germline V lookup: CDR1 SNHLY, CDR2 FYNNEI. V dropped 6 bases and J dropped 1 base, with 9 bases sitting between them. CDR3 size: 13 residues. This CDR3 reads CASRRQKNTEAFF. DNA of the CDR3: TGTGCCAGCAGGAGACAGAAGAACACTGAAGCTTTCTTT.

This clonotype has a single count. The V call is TRBV30, the J call TRBJ2-3; D unclear. The V gene lost 2 bases and the J gene lost 0 bases, with 9 bases spanning the gap. There are 14 residues in the CDR3. The germline V gene has CDR1 GTSNPN and CDR2 SVGIG (reference sequence). The CDR3 DNA reads as TGTGCCTGGAGTCGCTCAGCTAGCACAGATACGCAGTATTTT. Encoded protein: CAWSRSASTDTQYF.

The chain carries TRBV7-2 and TRBJ2-3; maybe TRBD2 (6 bases). The CDR3 consists of 15 residues. Germline V gene sequence: CDR1 SGHTA, CDR2 FQGNSA. V was trimmed by 5 bases and J by 3 bases, leaving 15 bases between them. The CDR3 coding sequence is TGTGCCAGCAGCCCGGTACCGGGAGTAACAGATACGCAGTATTTT. Translated, it gives CASSPVPGVTDTQYF.

This chain joins TRBV29-1 and TRBJ1-1, with D perhaps matching TRBD1 (6 bases). V dropped 4 bases and J dropped 3 bases, with 12 bases sitting between them. The CDR3 is 13 amino acids. Germline CDR1 and CDR2: SQVTM and ANQGSEA. The CDR3 nucleotides are TGCAGCGTTGTTTGGGGGGCGGACACTGAAGCTTTCTTT. It encodes CSVVWGADTEAFF.

The chain is built from TRBV19 and TRBJ1-5; D unresolved. V gave up 5 bases and J gave up 8 bases, with 13 bases separating them. Germline CDR1 LNHDA, CDR2 SQIVND (reference sequence). The CDR3 totals 13 residues. The CDR3 spells CASSPGPWEPQHF. The CDR3 DNA reads TGTGCCAGTAGTCCCGGTCCTTGGGAGCCCCAGCATTTT.

The chain couples TRBV15 to TRBJ1-2; TRBD1 matches at 8 bases. Germline lookup yields CDR1 LNHNV and CDR2 YYDKDF (reference sequence). The CDR3 sequence is 15 residues long. V dropped 6 bases and J dropped 7; count of bases not matched to a gene: 13. CDR3 in amino acids: CATRVDGQGAGGYTF. The CDR3 DNA is TGTGCCACCAGGGTGGACGGGCAGGGGGCTGGTGGCTACACCTTC.

This chain joins TRBV15 and TRBJ2-7; D is ambiguous. CDR1 and CDR2 from the germline V gene are LNHNV and YYDKDF (reference sequence). Trimming left V 0 bases short and J 9 bases short, with 9 bases between. This CDR3 contains 12 residues. The CDR3 DNA sequence: TGTGCCACCAGCAGAGATAGGTGGGGGCAGTACTTC. The encoded protein is CATSRDRWGQYF.

This clonotype occurred once. The rearrangement joins TRBV14 to TRBJ1-5; 10 bases map to TRBD1. CDR3 length: 20 residues. The germline CDR1 and CDR2 sequences are SGHDN and FVKESK. Trimming at V came to 0 bases and at J to 0 bases, leaving 11 bases not matched to a gene. The CDR3 DNA sequence: TGTGCCAGCAGCCAAGACAATAGGGACAGGGGCCCCCATAGCAATCAGCCCCAGCATTTT. Its protein product is CASSQDNRDRGPHSNQPQHF.

The V call is TRBV20-1, the J call TRBJ2-1; 7 nucleotides agree with TRBD2. Trimming at V came to 5 bases and at J to 5 bases, leaving 9 bases not matched to a gene. Germline V gene data show CDR1 as DFQATT and CDR2 as SNEGSKA (reference sequence). The CDR3 is 14 residues long. In DNA form, the CDR3 reads TGCAGTGCTCGGGGAGCGGGATATCACAATGAGCAGTTCTTC. Its protein product is CSARGAGYHNEQFF.

CDR3 loop: CSARDRTSHPDTQYF. The DNA for the CDR3 is TGCAGTGCTAGAGACCGGACTAGCCACCCAGATACGCAGTATTTT. J is TRBJ2-3 and V is TRBV20-1; 8 bases are a match to TRBD2. V lost 0 bases and J lost 4; bases outside the gene matches: 6. Germline V gene lookup returns CDR1 DFQATT and CDR2 SNEGSKA (reference sequence). The CDR3 length is 15 residues.

The rearrangement links TRBV13 to TRBJ1-3; no clear D gene. The V and J ends lost 8 bases and 0 bases respectively, with 11 bases between them. CDR1 is PRHDT, CDR2 FYEKMQ, per germline (reference sequence). This CDR3 has 14 amino acids. The CDR3 sequence is CASGTMSSGNTIYF. CDR3 nucleotide sequence: TGTGCCAGCGGAACCATGAGCTCTGGAAACACCATATATTTT.

In this sample, this clonotype turned up once. The chain carries TRBV5-1 and TRBJ2-1; 10 nucleotides agree with TRBD1. Germline values: CDR1 SGHRS, CDR2 YFSETQ. There are 14 residues in the CDR3. Trimming took 5 bases from V and 5 from J; bases not matched to a gene: 4. CDR3 coding DNA: TGCGCCAGCAGGACAGGGGGCGCTGACAATGAGCAGTTCTTC. Residues: CASRTGGADNEQFF.

The V and J genes are TRBV19 and TRBJ2-1; TRBD2 matches at 10 bases. J gave up 6 bases and V 5 bases, and 13 bases lay outside the gene matches. Germline loops: CDR1 LNHDA, CDR2 SQIVND (reference sequence). This CDR3 contains 17 residues. The CDR3 is CASSLLPPGLASNEQFF. CDR3 sequence (DNA): TGTGCCAGTAGTCTCCTCCCTCCGGGACTAGCGAGCAATGAGCAGTTCTTC.

The chain recombines TRBV4-2 with TRBJ2-7, with TRBD1 matching over 8 bases. Germline assignment: CDR1 LGHNA and CDR2 YNFKEQ. The junction had 7 bases not matched to a gene; V was cut back by 0 bases and J by 6 bases. The length of the CDR3 is 15 residues. For the CDR3, the DNA is TGTGCCAGCAGCCAAGAGCAGGGGGCGTTCAGCGAGCAGTACTTC. Amino acid sequence: CASSQEQGAFSEQYF.

This chain joins TRBV5-6 and TRBJ2-2; D gene uncertain. V was clipped by 4 bases and J by 0 bases, with 13 bases between them. The germline V gene encodes CDR1 SGHDT and CDR2 YYEEEE. This CDR3 spans 16 amino acids. The CDR3 protein is CASSPRGPSNTGELFF. For the CDR3, the DNA is TGTGCCAGCAGCCCCCGTGGGCCTTCGAACACCGGGGAGCTGTTTTTT.

This chain uses TRBV9 with TRBJ2-1; 7 bases are shared with TRBD2. V shed 0 bases and J 6 bases; nucleotides not matched to a gene: 6. This CDR3 spans 15 amino acids. The germline gives CDR1 SGDLS, CDR2 YYNGEE. DNA for the CDR3: TGTGCCAGCAGCGTAGGGGGACTAACCATCAATGAGCAGTTCTTC. Protein product: CASSVGGLTINEQFF.

The chain uses TRBV7-9 and TRBJ2-1, with 11 bases aligning to TRBD2. The CDR3 spans 17 residues. V dropped 2 bases and J dropped 4; count of bases not matched to a gene: 7. The V gene's germline CDR1 is SEHNR and CDR2 FQNEAQ (reference sequence). This chain's CDR3 is CASSLRATSGRYNEQFF. CDR3 DNA sequence: TGTGCCAGCAGCTTACGAGCCACTAGCGGGAGATACAATGAGCAGTTCTTC.

J is TRBJ2-7 and V is TRBV18; D unclear. The germline CDR1 and CDR2 sequences are KGHSH and LQKENI. Trimming removed 0 bases from V and 6 bases from J, with 6 bases in between. CDR3 length equals 12 residues. The CDR3 DNA follows: TGTGCCAGCTCACCACCGGGAAGCGAGCAGTACTTC. It is translated as CASSPPGSEQYF.

The chain is built from TRBV20-1 and TRBJ2-3; D unclear. The CDR3 extends over 12 amino acids. The V end lost 6 bases, the J end lost 5 bases, and 12 bases lay between the germline ends. The germline V gene encodes CDR1 DFQATT and CDR2 SNEGSKA (reference sequence). CDR3 bases: TGCAGTGCCCTGCGCCGAGGAGATACGCAGTATTTT. Protein sequence: CSALRRGDTQYF.

V usage is TRBV15 and J usage is TRBJ2-3; TRBD1 or TRBD2 may be the D gene (5 bases each). The germline V gene has CDR1 LNHNV and CDR2 YYDKDF (reference sequence). The CDR3 covers 15 residues. Trimming took off 5 bases at V and 8 bases at J, with 20 bases between the two ends. CDR3 amino acids: CATSGTSTPRSTQYF. As DNA, the CDR3 is TGTGCCACCAGCGGGACCTCCACCCCCCGGAGTACGCAGTATTTT.

The genes are TRBV3-1 and TRBJ2-1, with D maybe TRBD2 (6 bases). V was clipped by 8 bases and J by 6 bases, with 14 bases between them. The germline gives CDR1 LGHDT, CDR2 YNNKEL (reference sequence). This CDR3 spans 13 amino acids. Here the CDR3 reads CASGRTAINEQFF. CDR3 in DNA: TGTGCCAGCGGGAGGACCGCAATCAATGAGCAGTTCTTC.

The chain uses TRBV29-1 and TRBJ1-1, with no clear D. The CDR3 runs 13 residues. Germline CDR1 is SQVTM and CDR2 is ANQGSEA. Deletions cut 5 bases from V and 2 bases from J, with 12 bases between. The CDR3 nucleotides are TGCAGCGTTAGTCAGCGGAGTAACACTGAAGCTTTCTTT. Translated, it gives CSVSQRSNTEAFF.

This clonotype was seen a single time. This chain links TRBV4-1 with TRBJ2-3, with 10 bases aligning to TRBD2. In germline, CDR1 is MGHRA, CDR2 YSYEKL. The CDR3 runs 16 residues. The J segment lost 3 bases and the V segment lost 2 bases, leaving 5 bases of the junction unmatched. In nucleotides, the CDR3 is TGCGCCAGCAGCCAAACTAGCGGGGCTTGGACAGATACGCAGTATTTT. Translated: CASSQTSGAWTDTQYF.